The rows below give T cell receptor beta chains drawn from one sample of a study of response to subunit inactivated influenza vaccine. TCRdb re-called the RT-PCR reads through MiXCR, storing one row per CDR3 protein. Of hundreds of thousands of distinct CDR3 sequences in the sample, around 14% were seen once. Sequencing used PBMCs from blood, obtained 14 to 15 days before vaccination. The receptors were sampled from a man aged 50-59 years who received an inactivated influenza vaccine. Each CDR3 is given with its conserved first and last residue. The order of the fields is CDR3 DNA, CDR3 protein, V gene, J gene, clone size, D gene. D genes are given only for firm matches. Expanded clones are given a class, and other clones once, few, many or no size at all.

cdr3_nt: TGTGCCAGCAGCCCCGTATGGGGGGAGACCCAGTACTTC; cdr3_aa: CASSPVWGETQYF; v_call: TRBV7-2; j_call: TRBJ2-5; clone_size: few; d_call: NA
cdr3_nt: TGTGCCACCAGTGATTCAGCGGGGGCGGACCGTTGGAATGAGCAGTTCTTC; cdr3_aa: CATSDSAGADRWNEQFF; v_call: TRBV24-1; j_call: TRBJ2-1; clone_size: NA; d_call: TRBD2
cdr3_nt: TGTGCCAGCAGCCAGGGGCGACTTGCCAGGCGGGAGCAGTACTTC; cdr3_aa: CASSQGRLARREQYF; v_call: TRBV3-1; j_call: TRBJ2-7; clone_size: NA; d_call: NA
cdr3_nt: TGTGCCAGCAGCCAGGTGCAGCTAGCCAAAAACATTCAGTACTTC; cdr3_aa: CASSQVQLAKNIQYF; v_call: TRBV4-2; j_call: TRBJ2-4; clone_size: few; d_call: NA
cdr3_nt: TGCGCCAGCAGCTCAAGGGCTAGCGGGGGGCCTAGCACAGATACGCAGTATTTT; cdr3_aa: CASSSRASGGPSTDTQYF; v_call: TRBV5-1; j_call: TRBJ2-3; clone_size: NA; d_call: TRBD2
cdr3_nt: TGTGCCAGCAGTTATTTCCAGGGAGTACATGGCTACACCTTC; cdr3_aa: CASSYFQGVHGYTF; v_call: TRBV12-3/TRBV12-4; j_call: TRBJ1-2; clone_size: many; d_call: NA
cdr3_nt: TGCGCCAGCAGCTGGACTAGGGGCAATGAGCAGTTCTTC; cdr3_aa: CASSWTRGNEQFF; v_call: TRBV5-1; j_call: TRBJ2-1; clone_size: few; d_call: TRBD2
cdr3_nt: TGTGCCACCCGCGGGGGGACAGCTTTAACCGGGGAGCTGTTTTTT; cdr3_aa: CATRGGTALTGELFF; v_call: TRBV24-1; j_call: TRBJ2-2; clone_size: NA; d_call: NA
cdr3_nt: TGCGCCAGCAGCTCAGCCGGGACAGGGAACTACGAGCAGTACTTC; cdr3_aa: CASSSAGTGNYEQYF; v_call: TRBV5-1; j_call: TRBJ2-7; clone_size: many; d_call: TRBD1
cdr3_nt: TGTGCCAGCAGTTTCTGGGACAGGGGGGACTATGGCTACACCTTC; cdr3_aa: CASSFWDRGDYGYTF; v_call: TRBV12-3/TRBV12-4; j_call: TRBJ1-2; clone_size: few; d_call: TRBD1
cdr3_nt: TGTGCCAGCAGTTCGCCCGACAGGGGCTACGAGCAGTACTTC; cdr3_aa: CASSSPDRGYEQYF; v_call: TRBV27; j_call: TRBJ2-7; clone_size: NA; d_call: TRBD1
cdr3_nt: TGTGCCAGCAGCTTAGTACCACAGGGAAGGCCTGAAGCTTTCTTT; cdr3_aa: CASSLVPQGRPEAFF; v_call: TRBV7-8; j_call: TRBJ1-1; clone_size: few; d_call: NA
cdr3_nt: TGTGCCAGCAGCAAAAGACCGGGTTCGGAGACCCAGTACTTC; cdr3_aa: CASSKRPGSETQYF; v_call: TRBV7-9; j_call: TRBJ2-5; clone_size: few; d_call: NA
cdr3_nt: TGCGCCAGCAGCCAAGGGCGAGCTAGAGACAGGGGCTACGAGCAGTACTTC; cdr3_aa: CASSQGRARDRGYEQYF; v_call: TRBV4-1; j_call: TRBJ2-7; clone_size: NA; d_call: TRBD1